This T cell receptor beta chain is from a study of blood T cell repertoires in COVID-19. Study-wide background: Spain, Italy and the United States supplied samples that represented acute and convalescent COVID-19. The cDNA or gDNA used as material had been derived from T cells, B-cell-depleted T cells, or PBMCs.

CDR1 is SGHTA, CDR2 FQGTGA, per germline. There are 17 residues in the CDR3. Germline trimming cut 5 bases from V and 5 bases from J; bases unmatched to any gene: 7. Under the authors' procedure: Amplification of reference gene primers was used by the study to estimate nucleated cell counts. Produced via immunoSEQ multiplex PCR; TCRdb's table is partial and in-frame only. That table is the source of V, J and clone size, and D and trimming were worked out from the DNA. This repertoire shows some 170,000 clones, around three quarters found once; its top ten account for around 8.1%. This clonotype was sampled from a man aged 55-75 years with acute or convalescent COVID-19. Source material: peripheral blood. The chain combines TRBV7-3 with TRBJ2-3; TRBD2 aligns across 16 bases. The CDR3 DNA sequence: TGTGCCAGCAGCCAGGGACTAGCGGGGGGGCCTAGAGATACGCAGTATTTT. It translates to CASSQGLAGGPRDTQYF.